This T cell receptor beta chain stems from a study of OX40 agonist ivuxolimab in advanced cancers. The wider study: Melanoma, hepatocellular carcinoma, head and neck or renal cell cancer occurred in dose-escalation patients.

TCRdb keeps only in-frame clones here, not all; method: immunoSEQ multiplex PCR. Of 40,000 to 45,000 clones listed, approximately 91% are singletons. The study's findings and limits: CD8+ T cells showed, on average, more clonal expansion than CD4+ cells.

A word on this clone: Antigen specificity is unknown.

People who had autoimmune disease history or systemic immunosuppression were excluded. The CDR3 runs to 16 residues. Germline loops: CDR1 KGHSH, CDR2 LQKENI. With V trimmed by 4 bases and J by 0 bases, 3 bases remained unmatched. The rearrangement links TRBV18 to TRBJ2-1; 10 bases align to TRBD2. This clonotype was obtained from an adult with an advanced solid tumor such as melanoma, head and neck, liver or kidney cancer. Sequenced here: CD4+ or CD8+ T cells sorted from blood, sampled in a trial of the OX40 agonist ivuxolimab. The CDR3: CASSLSSGSSYNEQFF. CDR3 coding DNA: TGTGCCAGCTCACTCTCTAGCGGGAGCTCCTACAATGAGCAGTTCTTC. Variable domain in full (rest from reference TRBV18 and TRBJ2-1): NAGVMQNPRHLVRRRGQEARLRCSPMKGHSHVYWYRQLPEEGLKFMVYLQKENIIDESGMPKERFSAEFPKEGPSILRIQQVVRGDSAAYFCASSLSSGSSYNEQFFGPGTRLTVL.